This record looks at one T cell receptor beta chain sequence and its context. The antigen is not known. One end of the junction varies from germline; a read error may be responsible. Here immunoSEQ multiplex PCR was the method, and the copy in TCRdb shows in-frame clones only, minus some. Of about 2.2 million clones in the sample, around 95% were seen once. The data are from a study of shared clonotypes between healthy human individuals. Positively selected for CCR7, the CD45RO-negative cells used as naive CD8 cells excluded terminally differentiated effector memory CD45RA+ cells. CDR3 length: 15 amino acids. CDR1 is LNHDA and CDR2 is SQIVND in the germline V gene (reference sequence). Study-wide results and caveats: Clonotype sharing across donors was expected to vary with sequencing depth.

Sample: naive CD8+ T cells from PBMCs. The TCR originated in a man between 18 and 29 years old in good health. Some clones in this sample may be carry-over from other donors' samples. The rearrangement uses TRBV19 and TRBJ1-4; tentatively, D is TRBD1 (6 bases). CDR3 sequence: CASSARDTTNEKLFF. CDR3 nucleotides: TGTGCCAGTAGTGCCCGGGACACAACAAATGAAAAACTGTTTTTT.